This T cell receptor (beta chain) came from a study of early T cells in non-severe SARS-CoV-2 infection (dated by TCRdb to the early 2020s). Regarding the study in general: Because TCR sequencing was done on bulk RNA from unsorted whole blood, the alpha and beta chains could not be paired.

Set within a cohort of healthcare workers in London, UK, this nested case-control study involved weekly PCR testing of nasopharyngeal swabs along with blood sampling. Healthcare workers were recruited between 23 and 31 March 2020, during the week of the UK lockdown, and were followed weekly for up to about 15 weeks. The library relied on 5' RACE. TCRdb records NextSeq 500 as the sequencer. In the TCR library protocol, unique molecular identifiers were attached to individual cDNA molecules to correct for PCR bias and sequencing error. TCR alpha and beta chains were both sequenced, and the abundances of alpha and beta sequences in each sample were closely correlated with each other. The original methods were these. Decombinator V4 was used to annotate TCR sequences for V gene, J gene and CDR3. Expanded TCRs were defined as changing significantly between any two time points under a Poisson model with p below 0.0001. TCR abundances were normalised to the total number of TCRs sequenced in each sample and reported as counts per million. TRAV1-2 paired with TRAJ12, TRAJ20 or TRAJ33 defined MAIT TCRs, while TRAV10 paired with TRAJ18 defined iNKT TCRs. VDJdb, accessed 1 November 2021, was searched for CMV, EBV and SARS-CoV-2 annotated TCRs, excluding TCRs annotated for multiple antigens. TCRdb reprocessed the public reads (quality trimming at Q25 with fastp, clone calling with MiXCR) and kept in-frame beta chains. Merged by CDR3 protein, the rows form single entries marked with the most common genes and DNA. These V and J calls derive from TCRdb rather than the authors' analysis. The sample table shows about 92,000 distinct CDR3 sequences, and 16% are seen once. About 1.3% of the sample lies in the top ten.

Findings and caveats that apply to the study as a whole: VDJdb matching was skewed toward anti-spike CD8 responses, so virus-specific expansions were likely underestimated and private and CD4 specificities were missed.

Per the germline V gene, SNHLY is the CDR1 and FYNNEI is the CDR2. Spanning cysteine to phenylalanine, the CDR3 consists of 13 amino acids. Only the CDR3 DNA is retained, 39 bases long and in frame from the first base. Trimming removed 6 bases from V and 0 bases from J, leaving 8 bases between the germline ends. Only a few counts were recorded for this clonotype. This clone's antigen is unknown. Base-call qualities are not available, and no considerably larger clone is one nucleotide away. The sequence is built from TRBV2 and TRBJ1-1; the D gene cannot be named for sure. Sequenced sample: whole blood. This sequence originates from an adult who was a healthcare worker with PCR-confirmed SARS-CoV-2 infection or an uninfected control (not recorded which). The DNA reads TGTGCCAGCAGGCGGAATATGAACACTGAAGCTTTCTTT. This gives the protein CASRRNMNTEAFF.